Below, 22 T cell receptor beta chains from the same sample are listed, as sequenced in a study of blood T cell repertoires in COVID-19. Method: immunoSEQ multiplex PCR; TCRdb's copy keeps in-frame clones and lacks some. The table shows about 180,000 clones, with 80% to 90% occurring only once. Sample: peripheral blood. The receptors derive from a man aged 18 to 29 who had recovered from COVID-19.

The DNA of the CDR3 is TGCGCCAGCAGCTTGGGAGGCACCAGGACAGTAGCTTTCTTT. Amino acid sequence: CASSLGGTRTVAFF. The rearrangement joins TRBV5-1 to TRBJ1-1; D perhaps matches TRBD1 (6 bases). Deletions cut 0 bases from V and 10 bases from J, with 16 bases between. The CDR3 consists of 14 residues. The V gene's germline CDR1 is SGHRS and CDR2 YFSETQ.

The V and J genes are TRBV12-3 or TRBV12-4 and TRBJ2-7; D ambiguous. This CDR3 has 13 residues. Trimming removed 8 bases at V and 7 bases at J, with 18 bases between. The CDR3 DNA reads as TGTGCCAGCGGTAGAGAAACTTTGAGGGAGCAGTACTTC. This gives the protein CASGRETLREQYF.

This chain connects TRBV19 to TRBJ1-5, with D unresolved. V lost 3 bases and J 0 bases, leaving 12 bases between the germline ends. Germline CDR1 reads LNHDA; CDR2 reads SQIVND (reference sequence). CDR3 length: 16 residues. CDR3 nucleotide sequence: TGTGCCAGTAGTATTACTCCAGGTTATAGCAATCAGCCCCAGCATTTT. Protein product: CASSITPGYSNQPQHF.

The CDR3: CASSPGTGADKAFF. The CDR3 coding sequence is TGTGCCAGTAGTCCCGGGACAGGGGCTGATAAAGCTTTCTTT. The chain couples TRBV19 to TRBJ1-1; the match to TRBD1 covers 10 bases. Germline V gene data show CDR1 as LNHDA and CDR2 as SQIVND (reference sequence). This CDR3 has 14 residues. The V gene end was trimmed by 5 bases and the J gene end by 9 bases; junction bases not matched to a gene: 9.

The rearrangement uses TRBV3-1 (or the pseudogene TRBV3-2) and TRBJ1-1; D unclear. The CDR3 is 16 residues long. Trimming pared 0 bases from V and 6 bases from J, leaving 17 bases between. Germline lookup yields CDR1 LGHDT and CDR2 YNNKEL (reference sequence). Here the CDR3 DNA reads TGTGCCAGCAGCCAAGATACAAGTAGAGGGTTTGCTGAAGCTTTCTTT. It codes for CASSQDTSRGFAEAFF.

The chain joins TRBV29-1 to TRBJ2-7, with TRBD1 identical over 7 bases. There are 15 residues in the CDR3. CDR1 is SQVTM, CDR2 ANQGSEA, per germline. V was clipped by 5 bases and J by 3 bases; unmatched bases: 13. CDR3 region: CSVCRTGGPLYEQYF. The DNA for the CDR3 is TGCAGCGTTTGCCGGACAGGAGGTCCCCTCTACGAGCAGTACTTC.

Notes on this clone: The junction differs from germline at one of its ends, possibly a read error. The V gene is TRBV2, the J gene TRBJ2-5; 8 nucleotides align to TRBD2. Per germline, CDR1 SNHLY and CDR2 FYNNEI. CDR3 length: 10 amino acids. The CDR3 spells CASSEVGRDF. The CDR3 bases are TGTGCCAGCAGTGAAGTCGGGAGGGACTTC.

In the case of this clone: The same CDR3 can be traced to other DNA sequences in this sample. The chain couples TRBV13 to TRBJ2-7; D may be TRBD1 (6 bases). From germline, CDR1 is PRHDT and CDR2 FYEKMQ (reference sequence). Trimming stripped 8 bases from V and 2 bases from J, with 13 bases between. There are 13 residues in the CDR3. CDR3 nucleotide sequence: TGTGCCAGCTGCAGGGGAGTAACCTACGAGCAGTACTTC. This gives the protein CASCRGVTYEQYF.

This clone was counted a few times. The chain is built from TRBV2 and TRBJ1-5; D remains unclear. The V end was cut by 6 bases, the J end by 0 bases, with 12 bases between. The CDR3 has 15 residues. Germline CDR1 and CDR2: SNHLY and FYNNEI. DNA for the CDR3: TGTGCCAGCAGCCTGGACGGGAGTAGCAATCAGCCCCAGCATTTT. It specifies CASSLDGSSNQPQHF.

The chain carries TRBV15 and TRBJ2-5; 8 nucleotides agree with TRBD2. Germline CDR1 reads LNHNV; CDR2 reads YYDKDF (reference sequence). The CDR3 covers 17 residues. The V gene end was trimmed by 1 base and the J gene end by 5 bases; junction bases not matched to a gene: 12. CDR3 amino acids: CATSRVKVAGRAETQYF. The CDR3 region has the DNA TGTGCCACCAGCAGAGTGAAGGTAGCGGGGAGGGCGGAGACCCAGTACTTC.

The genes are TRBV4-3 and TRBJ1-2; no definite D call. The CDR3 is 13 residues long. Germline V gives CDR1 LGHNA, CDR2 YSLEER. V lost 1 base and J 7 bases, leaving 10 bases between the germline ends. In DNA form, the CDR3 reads TGCGCCAGCAGCCAAGGGGTAGCGTCTGGCTACACCTTC. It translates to CASSQGVASGYTF.

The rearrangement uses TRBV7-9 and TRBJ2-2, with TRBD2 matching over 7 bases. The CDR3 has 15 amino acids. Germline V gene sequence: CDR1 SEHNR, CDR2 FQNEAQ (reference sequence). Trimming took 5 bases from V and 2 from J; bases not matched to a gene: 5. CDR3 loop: CASSRRLANTGELFF. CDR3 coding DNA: TGTGCCAGCAGCCGAAGACTAGCTAACACCGGGGAGCTGTTTTTT.

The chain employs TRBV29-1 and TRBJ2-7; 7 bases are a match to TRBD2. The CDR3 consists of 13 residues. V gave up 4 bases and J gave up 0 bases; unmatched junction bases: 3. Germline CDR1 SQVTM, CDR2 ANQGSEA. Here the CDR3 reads CSVASGFSYEQYF. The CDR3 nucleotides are TGCAGCGTTGCTAGCGGATTCTCCTACGAGCAGTACTTC.

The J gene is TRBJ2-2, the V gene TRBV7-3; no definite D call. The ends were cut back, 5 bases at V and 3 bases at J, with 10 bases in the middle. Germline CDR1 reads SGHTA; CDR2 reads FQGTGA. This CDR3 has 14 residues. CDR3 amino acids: CASSAGSYTGELFF. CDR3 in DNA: TGTGCCAGCAGCGCCGGGTCCTACACCGGGGAGCTGTTTTTT.

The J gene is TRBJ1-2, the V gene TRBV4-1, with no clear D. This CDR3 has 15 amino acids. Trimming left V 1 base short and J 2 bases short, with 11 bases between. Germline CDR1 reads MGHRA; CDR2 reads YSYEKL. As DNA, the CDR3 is TGCGCCAGCAGCCAAGTCCCTACGGAGAACTATGGCTACACCTTC. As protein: CASSQVPTENYGYTF.

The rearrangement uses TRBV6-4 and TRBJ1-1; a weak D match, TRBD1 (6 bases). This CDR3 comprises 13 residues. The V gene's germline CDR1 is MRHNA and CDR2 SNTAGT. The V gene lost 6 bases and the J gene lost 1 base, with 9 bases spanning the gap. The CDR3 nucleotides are TGTGCCAGCAGCCCGGGACAGAACACTGAAGCTTTCTTT. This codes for CASSPGQNTEAFF.

The CDR3 spells CASSRLRVDTQYF. The CDR3, as DNA: TGCGCCAGCAGCCGCCTGAGGGTGGATACGCAGTATTTT. The gene calls are TRBV4-3 and TRBJ2-3; tentatively, D is TRBD2 (5 bases). The V end lost 4 bases, the J end lost 6 bases, and 11 bases lay between the germline ends. From germline, CDR1 is LGHNA and CDR2 YSLEER. The CDR3 contains 13 residues.

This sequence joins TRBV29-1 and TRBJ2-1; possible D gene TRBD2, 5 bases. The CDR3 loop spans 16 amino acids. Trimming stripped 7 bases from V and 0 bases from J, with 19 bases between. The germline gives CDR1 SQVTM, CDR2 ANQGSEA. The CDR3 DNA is TGCAGCGCTGGAGGTGGCCGGAGAGGCTCCTACAATGAGCAGTTCTTC. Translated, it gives CSAGGGRRGSYNEQFF.

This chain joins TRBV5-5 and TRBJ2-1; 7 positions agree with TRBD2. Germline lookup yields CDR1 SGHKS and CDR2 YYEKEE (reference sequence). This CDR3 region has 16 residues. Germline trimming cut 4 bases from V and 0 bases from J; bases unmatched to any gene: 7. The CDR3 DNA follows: TGTGCCAGCAGCCCCCGGGACTATGTCTCCTACAATGAGCAGTTCTTC. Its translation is CASSPRDYVSYNEQFF.

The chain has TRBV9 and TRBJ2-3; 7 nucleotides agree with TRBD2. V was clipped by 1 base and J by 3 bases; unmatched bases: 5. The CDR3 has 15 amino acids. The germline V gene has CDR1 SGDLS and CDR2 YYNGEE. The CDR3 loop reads CASSVLAGVTDTQYF. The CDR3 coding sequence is TGTGCCAGCAGCGTACTGGCGGGAGTGACAGATACGCAGTATTTT.

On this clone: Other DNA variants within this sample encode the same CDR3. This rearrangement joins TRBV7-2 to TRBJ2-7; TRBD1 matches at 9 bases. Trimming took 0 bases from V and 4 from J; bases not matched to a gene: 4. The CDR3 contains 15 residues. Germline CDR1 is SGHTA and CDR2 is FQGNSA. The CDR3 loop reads CASSLAGTGSYEQYF. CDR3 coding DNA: TGTGCCAGCAGCTTAGCAGGGACAGGGAGTTACGAGCAGTACTTC. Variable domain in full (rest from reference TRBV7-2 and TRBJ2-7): GAGVSQSPSNKVTEKGKDVELRCDPISGHTALYWYRQSLGQGLEFLIYFQGNSAPDKSGLPSDRFSAERTGGSVSTLTIQRTQQEDSAVYLCASSLAGTGSYEQYFGPGTRLTVT.

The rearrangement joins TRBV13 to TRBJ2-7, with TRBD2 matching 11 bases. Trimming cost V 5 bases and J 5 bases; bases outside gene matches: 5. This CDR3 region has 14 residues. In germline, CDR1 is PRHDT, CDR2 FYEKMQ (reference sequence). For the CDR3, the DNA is TGTGCCAGCAGCGCTAGCGGGAGGATCAACGAGCAGTACTTC. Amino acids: CASSASGRINEQYF.